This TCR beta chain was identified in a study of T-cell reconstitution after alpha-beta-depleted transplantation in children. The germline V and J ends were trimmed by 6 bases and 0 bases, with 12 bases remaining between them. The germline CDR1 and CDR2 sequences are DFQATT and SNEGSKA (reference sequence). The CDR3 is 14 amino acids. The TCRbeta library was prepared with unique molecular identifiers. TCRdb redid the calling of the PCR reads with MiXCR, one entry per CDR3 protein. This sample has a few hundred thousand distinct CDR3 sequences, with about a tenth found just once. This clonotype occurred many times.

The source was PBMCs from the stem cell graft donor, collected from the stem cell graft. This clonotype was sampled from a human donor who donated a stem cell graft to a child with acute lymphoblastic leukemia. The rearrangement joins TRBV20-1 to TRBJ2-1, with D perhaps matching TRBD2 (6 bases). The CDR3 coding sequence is TGCAGTGCGGCCGGGGGTCGCTCCTACAATGAGCAGTTCTTC. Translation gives CSAAGGRSYNEQFF.